These T cell receptor beta chains were read from a single sample in a study of identifying expanded T cells in peripheral blood. Libraries were prepared by immunoSEQ multiplex PCR; TCRdb keeps only in-frame clonotypes and omits some of them. The table lists roughly 100,000 clones, roughly 90% of them singletons. Material: blood. These TCRs come from a person between 18 and 75 years old in good health. Both conserved end residues are part of each CDR3. The order of the fields is J gene, D gene, V gene, clone size, CDR3 length, CDR3 DNA, CDR3 protein. A D gene is named only where the DNA matches it firmly. Rows may omit the clone size; those that give it use once, few, many or a size class.

>TRBJ2-5|TRBD1|TRBV4-3|NA|17
TGCGCCAGCAGCCCCGATCGCCGGCGAGGGGGCGTTGGGACCCAGTACTTC
CASSPDRRRGGVGTQYF
>TRBJ2-2|NA|TRBV5-8|NA|15
TGTGCCAGCAGACAGGGAATAGTAGGCACCGGGGAGCTGTTTTTT
CASRQGIVGTGELFF
>TRBJ2-7|NA|TRBV19|once|15
TGTGCCAGTAGTACTCCAGGGAAGATGGCAAACGAGCAGTACTTC
CASSTPGKMANEQYF
>TRBJ2-5|NA|TRBV15|NA|13
TGTGCCACCAGCCTAGCGACCCAGGGGACCCAGTACTTC
CATSLATQGTQYF
>TRBJ2-7|TRBD1|TRBV7-2|NA|16
TGTGCCAGCAGCTTAGACGGGACAGGTCTAACCTACGAGCAGTACTTC
CASSLDGTGLTYEQYF
>TRBJ2-2|NA|TRBV18|NA|14
TGTGCCAGCTCGCCTACAGGGAACACCGGGGAGCTGTTTTTT
CASSPTGNTGELFF
>TRBJ2-1|NA|TRBV7-2|once|11
TGTGCCAGCAAGGATTACAATGAGCAGTTCTTC
CASKDYNEQFF
>TRBJ2-5|NA|TRBV14|NA|12
TGTGCCAGCAGCCCCTTGGGAGAGACCCAGTACTTC
CASSPLGETQYF
>TRBJ1-2|NA|TRBV5-6|NA|13
TGTGCCAGCAGCTTGGACCGGACGGGAGGCTACACCTTC
CASSLDRTGGYTF
>TRBJ2-5|TRBD2|TRBV7-3|NA|17
TGTGCCAGCAGCGAGGGACTAGCGGGGGAGTACCAAGAGACCCAGTACTTC
CASSEGLAGEYQETQYF
>TRBJ2-6|NA|TRBV9|NA|17
TGTGCCAGCAGCGGTGGGAATAGGGCCTCTGGGGCCAACGTCCTGACTTTC
CASSGGNRASGANVLTF
>TRBJ2-2|NA|TRBV19|NA|15
TGTGCCAGTAGTCCTGAACCCTTTCTAGGCGGGGAGCTGTTTTTT
CASSPEPFLGGELFF
>TRBJ1-6|NA|TRBV6-5|few|13
TGTGCCAGCAGTTACGACCCGAATTCACCCCTCCACTTT
CASSYDPNSPLHF
>TRBJ2-5|NA|TRBV15|NA|12
TGTGCCACCAGCAGAGATCGGGAGACCCAGTACTTC
CATSRDRETQYF
>TRBJ2-7|NA|TRBV18|NA|15
TGTGCCAGCTCACTTGAACCGGGACAAAACTACGAGCAGTACTTC
CASSLEPGQNYEQYF
>TRBJ1-6|TRBD1|TRBV28|NA|17
TGTGCCAGCATTCTCGCTCAGGGGGGCTCCTATAATTCACCCCTCCACTTT
CASILAQGGSYNSPLHF
>TRBJ2-7|TRBD1|TRBV18|NA|13
TGTGCCAGCTCACGGGACAGCACCTACGAGCAGTACTTC
CASSRDSTYEQYF
>TRBJ2-1|NA|TRBV21-1|NA|20
TGTGCCAGCAACTACCTGAAGGCGGGAGGGCCTAAATTTTCCTACAATGAGCAGTTCTTC
CASNYLKAGGPKFSYNEQFF
>TRBJ2-2|NA|TRBV5-1|NA|14
TGCGCCAGCAGAGGGCTACCTAACACCGGGGAGCTGTTTTTT
CASRGLPNTGELFF
>TRBJ2-2|TRBD1|TRBV6-4|once|15
TGTGCCAGCAGTGACTCGGCAGGGGGCCCCGGGGAGCTGTTTTTT
CASSDSAGGPGELFF
>TRBJ2-7|TRBD2|TRBV4-1|NA|16
TGCGCCAGCAGCCAAGAAGCGGGGAGGGTGACCTACGAGCAGTACTTC
CASSQEAGRVTYEQYF
>TRBJ2-6|TRBD1|TRBV19|NA|19
TGTGCCAGTAGTTTCCTCTCGGGACAGCGCACTACTGGGGCCAACGTCCTGACTTTC
CASSFLSGQRTTGANVLTF
>TRBJ1-2|NA|TRBV28|NA|14
TGTGCCAGCAGTTCACTCGTGGGCAACTATGGCTACACCTTC
CASSSLVGNYGYTF